The 9 T cell receptor beta chains in this list originate from one sample, sequenced in a study of early T cells in non-severe SARS-CoV-2 infection. TCRdb reprocessed the 5' RACE reads with MiXCR, giving one entry per CDR3 protein. The sample lists 80,000 to 100,000 distinct CDR3 sequences, 12% to 15% occurring once. The sample comprised whole blood. The receptor source for this set is an adult who was a healthcare worker with PCR-confirmed SARS-CoV-2 infection or an uninfected control (not recorded which).

The chain has TRBV7-9 and TRBJ2-1; D unresolved. Trimming cost V 9 bases and J 5 bases, with 8 bases left between them. This CDR3 is built from 11 residues. The germline gives CDR1 SEHNR, CDR2 FQNEAQ (reference sequence). The CDR3 region has the DNA TGTGCCAGTAGGCCCCACAATGAGCAGTTCTTC. This gives the protein CASRPHNEQFF.

This clonotype was picked up many times. The chain recombines TRBV10-1 with TRBJ2-3; 10 bases agree with TRBD2. V lost 4 bases and J lost 2; bases outside the gene matches: 6. The germline gives CDR1 WNHNN, CDR2 SYGVQD (reference sequence). The CDR3 has 16 amino acids. The CDR3 coding sequence is TGCGCCAGCAGTGTACAGCGGGGGGGCTTCACAGATACGCAGTATTTT. Residues: CASSVQRGGFTDTQYF.

The sample holds a few counts of this clonotype. CDR3 in DNA: TGCGCCAGCAGCTTGAGCGCAGGGAGCCCCTACGAGCAGTACTTC. It translates to CASSLSAGSPYEQYF. This sequence joins TRBV5-1 and TRBJ2-7; possibly TRBD1 or TRBD2 for D (5 bases each). The CDR3 covers 15 residues. Trimming shortened V by 1 base and J by 2 bases, and 13 bases separated the two germline ends. Looked up from germline, CDR1 is SGHRS and CDR2 is YFSETQ.

The chain combines TRBV7-9 with TRBJ1-6; 7 bases line up with TRBD1. This CDR3 contains 13 residues. Germline V gene lookup returns CDR1 SEHNR and CDR2 FQNEAQ (reference sequence). The junction had 3 bases not matched to a gene; V was cut back by 3 bases and J by 10 bases. This chain's CDR3 is CASSFDRASPLHF. The CDR3 coding sequence is TGTGCCAGCAGCTTCGACAGGGCCTCACCCCTCCACTTT.

This chain links TRBV27 with TRBJ2-1, with TRBD1 matching over 8 bases. V shed 5 bases, J shed 7 bases, and the junction held 1 base outside the gene matches. The CDR3 loop spans 12 amino acids. The germline V gene encodes CDR1 MNHEY and CDR2 SMNVEV (reference sequence). CDR3 sequence: CASSRTGNEQFF. Written as DNA, the CDR3 is TGTGCCAGCAGTAGGACAGGGAATGAGCAGTTCTTC.

This chain joins TRBV2 and TRBJ1-4; no firm D call. From germline, CDR1 is SNHLY and CDR2 FYNNEI. The germline V and J ends were trimmed by 6 bases and 6 bases, with 11 bases remaining between them. This CDR3 comprises 13 residues. The CDR3 bases are TGTGCCAGCAGGCGGCAGGAGGATGAAAAACTGTTTTTT. Translated, it gives CASRRQEDEKLFF.

V gene TRBV15 combines with J gene TRBJ2-2, with TRBD1 identical over 7 bases. Germline V gene lookup returns CDR1 LNHNV and CDR2 YYDKDF (reference sequence). This CDR3 region has 16 residues. V was clipped by 1 base and J by 3 bases; unmatched bases: 5. CDR3: CATSRARDSYTGELFF. CDR3 DNA: TGTGCCACCAGCAGAGCCCGGGACAGTTACACCGGGGAGCTGTTTTTT.

The chain couples TRBV3-1 to TRBJ2-2; 8 positions match TRBD1. The CDR3 runs 18 residues. Germline-derived CDR1 and CDR2 are LGHDT and YNNKEL (reference sequence). J gave up 0 bases and V 3 bases, and 9 bases lay outside the gene matches. Here the CDR3 reads CASSHRTGNSANTGELFF. The CDR3 DNA follows: TGTGCCAGCAGCCACCGGACAGGGAACTCGGCGAACACCGGGGAGCTGTTTTTT.

This clonotype was detected only a few times. J is TRBJ1-1 and V is TRBV6-5; D is unclear. Trimming removed 8 bases from V and 5 bases from J, with 9 bases in between. Germline CDR1 and CDR2: MNHEY and SVGAGI. The CDR3 is 11 residues long. CDR3 in amino acids: CASSRSTEAFF. The CDR3 region has the DNA TGTGCCAGCTCAAGGTCGACTGAAGCTTTCTTT.